This TCR beta chain was sequenced for a study of T cell repertoires in cytomegalovirus infection. Overall study: Alongside well-studied HLA-B-restricted CMV epitopes, recently identified HLA-C-restricted CMV epitopes were also used. It was the public TCR beta signatures that indicated both CMV infection and matching HLA type.

In TCRdb, the reads were re-called with MiXCR into one record per CDR3 protein. The sample holds about 340,000 distinct CDR3 sequences, under 35% seen once. Worth noting for this clonotype: Its specificity is unknown.

Looked up from germline, CDR1 is SGHVS and CDR2 is FNYEAQ. The CDR3 covers 12 residues. V dropped 3 bases and J dropped 5 bases, with 8 bases sitting between them. J is TRBJ2-7 and V is TRBV7-6; D call uncertain. The source is a human donor in good health (CMV status not recorded). Some clones in this sample may be carry-over from other donors' samples. This sample comprised cultured PBMCs, obtained from culture after CMV antigen stimulation. This CDR3 is CASSFARDEQYF. The CDR3 DNA follows: TGTGCCAGCAGCTTTGCCCGGGACGAGCAGTACTTC.